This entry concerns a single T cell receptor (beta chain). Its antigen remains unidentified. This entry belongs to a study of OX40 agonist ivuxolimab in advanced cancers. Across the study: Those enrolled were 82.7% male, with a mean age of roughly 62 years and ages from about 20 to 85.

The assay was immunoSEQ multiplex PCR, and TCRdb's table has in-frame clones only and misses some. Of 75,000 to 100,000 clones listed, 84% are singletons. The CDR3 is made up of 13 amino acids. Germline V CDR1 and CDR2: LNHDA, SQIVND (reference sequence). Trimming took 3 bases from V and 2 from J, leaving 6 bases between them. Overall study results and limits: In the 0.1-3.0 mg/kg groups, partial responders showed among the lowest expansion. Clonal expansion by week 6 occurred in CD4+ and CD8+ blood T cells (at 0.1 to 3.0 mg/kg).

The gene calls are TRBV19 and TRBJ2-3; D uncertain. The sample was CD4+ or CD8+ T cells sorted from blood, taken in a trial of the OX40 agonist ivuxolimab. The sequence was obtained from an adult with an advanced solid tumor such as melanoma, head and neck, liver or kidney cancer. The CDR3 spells CASSIGATDTQYF. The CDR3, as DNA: TGTGCCAGTAGTATCGGAGCCACAGATACGCAGTATTTT. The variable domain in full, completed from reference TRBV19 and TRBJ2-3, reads DGGITQSPKYLFRKEGQNVTLSCEQNLNHDAMYWYRQDPGQGLRLIYYSQIVNDFQKGDIAEGYSVSREKKESFPLTVTSAQKNPTAFYLCASSIGATDTQYFGPGTRLTVL.